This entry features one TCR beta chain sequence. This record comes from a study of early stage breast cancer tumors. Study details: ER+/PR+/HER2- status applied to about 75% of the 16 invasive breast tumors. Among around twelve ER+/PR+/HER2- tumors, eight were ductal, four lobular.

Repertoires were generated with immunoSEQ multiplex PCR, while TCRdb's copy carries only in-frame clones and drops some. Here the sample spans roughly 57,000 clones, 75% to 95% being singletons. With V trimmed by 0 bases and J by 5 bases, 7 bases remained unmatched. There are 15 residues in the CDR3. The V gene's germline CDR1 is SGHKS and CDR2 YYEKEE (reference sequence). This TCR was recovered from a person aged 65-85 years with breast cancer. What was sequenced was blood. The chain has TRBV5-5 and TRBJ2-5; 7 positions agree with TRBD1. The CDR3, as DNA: TGTGCCAGCAGCTTGGACGGGACAGCAGTCGAGACCCAGTACTTC. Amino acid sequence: CASSLDGTAVETQYF.